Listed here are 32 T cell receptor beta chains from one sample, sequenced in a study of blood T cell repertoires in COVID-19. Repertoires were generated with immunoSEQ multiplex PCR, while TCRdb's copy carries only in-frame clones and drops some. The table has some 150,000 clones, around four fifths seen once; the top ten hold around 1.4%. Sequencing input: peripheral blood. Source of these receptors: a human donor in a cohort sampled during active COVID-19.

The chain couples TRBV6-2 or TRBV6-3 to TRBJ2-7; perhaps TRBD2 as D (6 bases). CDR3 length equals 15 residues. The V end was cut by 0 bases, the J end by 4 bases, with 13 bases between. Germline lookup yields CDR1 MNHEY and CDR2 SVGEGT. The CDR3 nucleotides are TGTGCCAGCAGTTACTCTGCTAGCGCAAGGTACGAGCAGTACTTC. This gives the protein CASSYSASARYEQYF.

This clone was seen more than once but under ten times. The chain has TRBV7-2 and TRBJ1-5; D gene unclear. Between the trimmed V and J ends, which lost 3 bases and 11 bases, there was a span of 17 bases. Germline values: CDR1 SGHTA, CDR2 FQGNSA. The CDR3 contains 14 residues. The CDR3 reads CASSLYGEITAQHF. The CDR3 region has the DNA TGTGCCAGCAGCTTGTACGGGGAAATCACGGCCCAGCATTTT.

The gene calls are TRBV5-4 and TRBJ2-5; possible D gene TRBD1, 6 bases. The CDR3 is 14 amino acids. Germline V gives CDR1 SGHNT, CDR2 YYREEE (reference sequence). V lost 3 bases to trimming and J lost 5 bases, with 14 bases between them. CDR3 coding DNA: TGTGCCAGCAGCTCCGGGACACCCCCTGAGACCCAGTACTTC. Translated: CASSSGTPPETQYF.

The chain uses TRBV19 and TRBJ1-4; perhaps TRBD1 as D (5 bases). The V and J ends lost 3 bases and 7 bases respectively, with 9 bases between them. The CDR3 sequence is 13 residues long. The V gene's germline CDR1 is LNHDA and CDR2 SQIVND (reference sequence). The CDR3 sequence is CASSMSGIEKLFF. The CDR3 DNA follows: TGTGCCAGTAGTATGTCAGGGATTGAAAAACTGTTTTTT.

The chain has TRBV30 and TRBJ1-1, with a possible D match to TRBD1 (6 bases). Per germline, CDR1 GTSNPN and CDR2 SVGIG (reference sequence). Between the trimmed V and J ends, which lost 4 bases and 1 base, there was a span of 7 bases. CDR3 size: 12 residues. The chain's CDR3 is CAWTRGNTEAFF. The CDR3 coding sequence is TGTGCCTGGACCAGGGGGAACACTGAAGCTTTCTTT.

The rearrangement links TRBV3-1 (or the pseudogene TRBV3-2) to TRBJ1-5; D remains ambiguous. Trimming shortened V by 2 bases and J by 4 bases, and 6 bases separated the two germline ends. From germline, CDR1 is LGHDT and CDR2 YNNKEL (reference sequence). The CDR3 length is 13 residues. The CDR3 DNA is TGTGCCAGCAGCCAAACCAGGAATCAGCCCCAGCATTTT. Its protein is CASSQTRNQPQHF.

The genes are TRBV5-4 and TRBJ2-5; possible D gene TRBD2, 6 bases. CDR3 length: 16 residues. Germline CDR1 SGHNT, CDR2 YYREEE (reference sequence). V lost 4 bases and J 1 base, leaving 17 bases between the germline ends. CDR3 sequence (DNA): TGTGCCAGCAGCCGGGGCGGAGGGCTGCTCCAAGAGACCCAGTACTTC. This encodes CASSRGGGLLQETQYF.

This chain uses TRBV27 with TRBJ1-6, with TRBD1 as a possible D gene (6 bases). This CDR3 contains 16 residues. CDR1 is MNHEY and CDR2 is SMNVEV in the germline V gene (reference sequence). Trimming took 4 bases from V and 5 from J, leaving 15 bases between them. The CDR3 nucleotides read TGTGCCAGCAGTTCAGGCCGGCAGGGGAATAATTCACCCCTCCACTTT. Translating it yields CASSSGRQGNNSPLHF.

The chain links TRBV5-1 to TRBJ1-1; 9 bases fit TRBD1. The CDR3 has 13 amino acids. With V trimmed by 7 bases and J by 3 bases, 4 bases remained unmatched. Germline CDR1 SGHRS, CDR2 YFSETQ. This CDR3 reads CASRQGVHTEAFF. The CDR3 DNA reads TGCGCCAGCCGACAGGGGGTTCACACTGAAGCTTTCTTT.

The CDR3, as DNA: TGTGCCAGCAGTTTATGGTCGGGATCTATGAATTCACCCCTCCACTTT. Its translation is CASSLWSGSMNSPLHF. The chain carries TRBV27 and TRBJ1-6; no firm D call. CDR3 length equals 16 residues. Germline values: CDR1 MNHEY, CDR2 SMNVEV (reference sequence). V lost 1 base and J 7 bases, leaving 14 bases between the germline ends.

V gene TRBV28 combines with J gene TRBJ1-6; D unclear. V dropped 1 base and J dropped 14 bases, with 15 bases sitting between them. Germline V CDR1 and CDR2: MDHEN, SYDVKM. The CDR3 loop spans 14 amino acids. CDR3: CASSLSRGGWALHF. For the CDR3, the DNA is TGTGCCAGCAGTTTATCCCGCGGAGGGTGGGCCCTCCACTTT. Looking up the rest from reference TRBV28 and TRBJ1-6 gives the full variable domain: DVKVTQSSRYLVKRTGEKVFLECVQDMDHENMFWYRQDPGLGLRLIYFSYDVKMKEKGDIPEGYSVSREKKERFSLILESASTNQTSMYLCASSLSRGGWALHFGNGTRLTVT.

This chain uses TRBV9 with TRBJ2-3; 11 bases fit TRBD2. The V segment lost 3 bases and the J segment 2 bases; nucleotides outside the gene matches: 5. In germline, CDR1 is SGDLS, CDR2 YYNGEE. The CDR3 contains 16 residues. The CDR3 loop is CASSATGLAATDTQYF. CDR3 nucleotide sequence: TGTGCCAGCAGCGCAACGGGACTAGCGGCCACAGATACGCAGTATTTT.

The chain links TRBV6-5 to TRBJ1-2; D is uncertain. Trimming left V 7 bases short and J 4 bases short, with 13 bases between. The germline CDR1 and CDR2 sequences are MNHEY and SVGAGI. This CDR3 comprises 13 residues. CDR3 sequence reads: CASTPGGSYGYTF. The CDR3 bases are TGTGCCAGCACTCCCGGAGGATCCTATGGCTACACCTTC.

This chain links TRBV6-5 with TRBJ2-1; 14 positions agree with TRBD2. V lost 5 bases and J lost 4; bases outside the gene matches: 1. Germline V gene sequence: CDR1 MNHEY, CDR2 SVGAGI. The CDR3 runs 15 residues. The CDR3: CASSRLAGGYNEQFF. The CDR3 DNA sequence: TGTGCCAGCAGTAGACTAGCGGGAGGGTACAATGAGCAGTTCTTC.

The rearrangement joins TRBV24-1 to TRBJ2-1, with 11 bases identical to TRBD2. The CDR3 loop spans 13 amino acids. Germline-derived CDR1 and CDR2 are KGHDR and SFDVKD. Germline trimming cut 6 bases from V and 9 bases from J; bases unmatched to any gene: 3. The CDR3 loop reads CATSTSGSREQFF. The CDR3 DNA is TGTGCCACCAGTACTAGCGGGAGTCGTGAGCAGTTCTTC.

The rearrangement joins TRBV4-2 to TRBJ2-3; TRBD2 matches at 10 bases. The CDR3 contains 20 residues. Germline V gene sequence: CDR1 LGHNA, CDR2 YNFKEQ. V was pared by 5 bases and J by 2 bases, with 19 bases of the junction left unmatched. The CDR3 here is CASSGRDYSGTSVHTDTQYF. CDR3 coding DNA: TGTGCCAGCAGCGGCCGGGACTATTCTGGGACTAGCGTTCACACAGATACGCAGTATTTT.

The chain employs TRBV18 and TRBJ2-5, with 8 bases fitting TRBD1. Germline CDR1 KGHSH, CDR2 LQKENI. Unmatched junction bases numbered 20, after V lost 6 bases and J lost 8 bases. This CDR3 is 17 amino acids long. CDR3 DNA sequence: TGTGCCAGCTCGTCTGGGCCTTCCGGGACAGGTTCGGGTACCCAGTACTTC. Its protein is CASSSGPSGTGSGTQYF. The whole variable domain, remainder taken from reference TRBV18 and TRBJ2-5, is NAGVMQNPRHLVRRRGQEARLRCSPMKGHSHVYWYRQLPEEGLKFMVYLQKENIIDESGMPKERFSAEFPKEGPSILRIQQVVRGDSAAYFCASSSGPSGTGSGTQYFGPGTRLLVL.

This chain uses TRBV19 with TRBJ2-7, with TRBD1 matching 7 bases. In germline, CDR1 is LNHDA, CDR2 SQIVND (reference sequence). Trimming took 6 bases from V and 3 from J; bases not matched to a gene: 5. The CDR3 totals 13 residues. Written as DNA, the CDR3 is TGTGCCAGTAGCCTGACAGGGCGCTACGAGCAGTACTTC. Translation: CASSLTGRYEQYF.

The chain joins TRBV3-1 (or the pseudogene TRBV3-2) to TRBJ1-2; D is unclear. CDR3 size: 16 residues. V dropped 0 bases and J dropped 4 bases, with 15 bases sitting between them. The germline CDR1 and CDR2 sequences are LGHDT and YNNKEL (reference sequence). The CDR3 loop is CASSQEIGEASYGYTF. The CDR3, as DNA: TGTGCCAGCAGCCAAGAGATCGGGGAGGCTAGCTATGGCTACACCTTC.

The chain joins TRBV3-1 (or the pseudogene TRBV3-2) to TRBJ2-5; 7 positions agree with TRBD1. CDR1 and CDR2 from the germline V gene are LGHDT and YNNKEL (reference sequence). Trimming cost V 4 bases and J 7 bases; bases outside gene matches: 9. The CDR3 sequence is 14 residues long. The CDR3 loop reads CASSPVGGRGTQYF. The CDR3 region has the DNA TGTGCCAGCAGCCCGGTAGGGGGCCGGGGGACCCAGTACTTC.

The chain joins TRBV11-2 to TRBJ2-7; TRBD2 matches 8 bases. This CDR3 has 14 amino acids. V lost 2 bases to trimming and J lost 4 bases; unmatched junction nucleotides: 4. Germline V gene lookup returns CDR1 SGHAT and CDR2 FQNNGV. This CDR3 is CASSLREGPYEQYF. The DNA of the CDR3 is TGTGCCAGCAGCTTACGGGAGGGCCCTTACGAGCAGTACTTC.

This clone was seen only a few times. The CDR3 protein is CASSPISGSGNQPQHF. The CDR3 DNA follows: TGTGCCAGCAGCCCAATATCAGGGTCGGGCAATCAGCCCCAGCATTTT. This chain links TRBV5-5 with TRBJ1-5; weak D call: TRBD1 (5 bases). Germline lookup yields CDR1 SGHKS and CDR2 YYEKEE (reference sequence). Trimming left V 4 bases short and J 2 bases short, with 16 bases between. The CDR3 loop spans 16 amino acids.

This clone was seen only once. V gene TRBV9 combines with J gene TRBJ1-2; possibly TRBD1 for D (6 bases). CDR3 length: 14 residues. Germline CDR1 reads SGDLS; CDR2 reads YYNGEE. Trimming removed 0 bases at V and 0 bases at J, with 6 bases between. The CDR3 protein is CASSVAGANYGYTF. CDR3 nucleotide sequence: TGTGCCAGCAGCGTAGCAGGGGCTAACTATGGCTACACCTTC.

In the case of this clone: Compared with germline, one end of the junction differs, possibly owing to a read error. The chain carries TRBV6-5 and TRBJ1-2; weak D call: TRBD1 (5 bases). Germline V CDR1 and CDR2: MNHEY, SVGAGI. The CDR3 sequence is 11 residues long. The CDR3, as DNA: TGTGCCAGCAGTCAATTAGGGGTCGAGCTCTTC. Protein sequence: CASSQLGVELF.

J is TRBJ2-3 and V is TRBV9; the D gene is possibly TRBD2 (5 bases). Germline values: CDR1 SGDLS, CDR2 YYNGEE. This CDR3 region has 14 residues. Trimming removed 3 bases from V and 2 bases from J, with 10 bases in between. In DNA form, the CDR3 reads TGTGCCAGCAGCGGGACTCGGTTCACAGATACGCAGTATTTT. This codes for CASSGTRFTDTQYF.

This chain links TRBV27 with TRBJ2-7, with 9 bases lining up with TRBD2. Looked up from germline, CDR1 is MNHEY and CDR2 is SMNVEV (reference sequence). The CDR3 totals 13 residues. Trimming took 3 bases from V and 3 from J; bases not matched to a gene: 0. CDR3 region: CASSFSGGYEQYF. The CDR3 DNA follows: TGTGCCAGCAGTTTTAGCGGGGGCTACGAGCAGTACTTC.

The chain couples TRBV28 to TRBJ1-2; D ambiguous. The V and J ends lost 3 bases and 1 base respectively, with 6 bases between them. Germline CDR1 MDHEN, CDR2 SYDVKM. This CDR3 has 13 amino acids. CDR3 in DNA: TGTGCCAGCAGTTTCAGGTTTAACTATGGCTACACCTTC. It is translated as CASSFRFNYGYTF.

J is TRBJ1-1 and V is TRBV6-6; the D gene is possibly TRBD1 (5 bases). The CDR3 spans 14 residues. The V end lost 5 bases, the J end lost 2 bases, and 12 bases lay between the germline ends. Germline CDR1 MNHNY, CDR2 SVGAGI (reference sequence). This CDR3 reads CASSNQDKNTEAFF. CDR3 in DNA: TGTGCCAGCAGTAACCAGGACAAAAACACTGAAGCTTTCTTT.

CDR3 in amino acids: CASSSWAGSYGYTF. The CDR3 DNA reads TGTGCCAGCAGCTCCTGGGCGGGATCCTATGGCTACACCTTC. This chain uses TRBV5-6 with TRBJ1-2, with D unresolved. CDR3 length: 14 amino acids. Germline loops: CDR1 SGHDT, CDR2 YYEEEE. V was cut by 3 bases and J by 4 bases, with 13 bases left in between. Filled out from reference TRBV5-6 and TRBJ1-2, the complete variable domain reads DAGVTQSPTHLIKTRGQQVTLRCSPKSGHDTVSWYQQALGQGPQFIFQYYEEEERQRGNFPDRFSGHQFPNYSSELNVNALLLGDSALYLCASSSWAGSYGYTFGSGTRLTVV.

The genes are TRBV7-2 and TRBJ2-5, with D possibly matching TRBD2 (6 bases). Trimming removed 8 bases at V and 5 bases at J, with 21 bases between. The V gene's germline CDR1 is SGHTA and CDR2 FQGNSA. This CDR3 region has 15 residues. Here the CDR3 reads CASRPVDGSFETQYF. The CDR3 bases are TGTGCCAGCCGCCCGGTGGACGGGAGTTTTGAGACCCAGTACTTC. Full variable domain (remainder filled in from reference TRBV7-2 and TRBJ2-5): GAGVSQSPSNKVTEKGKDVELRCDPISGHTALYWYRQSLGQGLEFLIYFQGNSAPDKSGLPSDRFSAERTGGSVSTLTIQRTQQEDSAVYLCASRPVDGSFETQYFGPGTRLLVL.

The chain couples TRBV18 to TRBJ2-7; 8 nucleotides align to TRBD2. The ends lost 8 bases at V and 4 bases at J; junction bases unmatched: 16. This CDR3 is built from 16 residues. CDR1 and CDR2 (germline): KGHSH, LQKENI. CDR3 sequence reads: CASALQRGGGGYEQYF. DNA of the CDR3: TGTGCCAGCGCCCTACAGAGGGGCGGCGGGGGGTACGAGCAGTACTTC.

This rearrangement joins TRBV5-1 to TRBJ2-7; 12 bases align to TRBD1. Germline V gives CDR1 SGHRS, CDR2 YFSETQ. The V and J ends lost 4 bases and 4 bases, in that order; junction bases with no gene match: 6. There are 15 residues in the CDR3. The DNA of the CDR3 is TGCGCCAGCAGCCCGGCGGGACAGGGGGCTTACGAGCAGTACTTC. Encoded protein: CASSPAGQGAYEQYF.